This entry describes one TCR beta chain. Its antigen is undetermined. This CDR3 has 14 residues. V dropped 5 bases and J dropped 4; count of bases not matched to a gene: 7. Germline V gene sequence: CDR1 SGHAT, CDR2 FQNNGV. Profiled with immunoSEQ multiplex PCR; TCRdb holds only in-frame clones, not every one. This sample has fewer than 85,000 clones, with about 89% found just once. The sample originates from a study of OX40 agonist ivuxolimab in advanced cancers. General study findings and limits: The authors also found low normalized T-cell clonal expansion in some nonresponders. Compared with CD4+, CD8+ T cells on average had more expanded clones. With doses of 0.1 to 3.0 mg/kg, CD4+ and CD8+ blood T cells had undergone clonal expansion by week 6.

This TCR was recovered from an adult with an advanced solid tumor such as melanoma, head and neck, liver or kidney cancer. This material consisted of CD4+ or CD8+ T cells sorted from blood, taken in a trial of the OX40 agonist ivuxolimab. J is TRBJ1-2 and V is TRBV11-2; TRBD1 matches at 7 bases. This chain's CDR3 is CASSREGASYGYTF. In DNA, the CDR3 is TGTGCCAGCAGCCGAGAGGGGGCAAGCTATGGCTACACCTTC.